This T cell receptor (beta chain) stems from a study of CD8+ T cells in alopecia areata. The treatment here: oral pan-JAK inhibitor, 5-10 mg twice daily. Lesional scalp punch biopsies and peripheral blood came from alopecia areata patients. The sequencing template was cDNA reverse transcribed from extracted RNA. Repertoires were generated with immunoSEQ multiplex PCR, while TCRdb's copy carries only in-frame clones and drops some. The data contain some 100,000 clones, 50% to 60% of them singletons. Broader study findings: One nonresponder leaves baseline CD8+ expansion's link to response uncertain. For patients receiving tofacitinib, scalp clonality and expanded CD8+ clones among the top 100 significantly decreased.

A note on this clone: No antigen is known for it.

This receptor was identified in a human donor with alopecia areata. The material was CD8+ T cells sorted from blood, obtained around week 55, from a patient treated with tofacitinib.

CDR3 nucleotides: TGTGCCAGCAGCTTAGATAAGGACAGCTGGGGCTACACCTTC. Amino acids: CASSLDKDSWGYTF. The V call is TRBV11-2, the J call TRBJ1-2, with D tentatively TRBD1 (6 bases). Trimming shortened V by 0 bases and J by 8 bases, and 13 bases separated the two germline ends. Germline loops: CDR1 SGHAT, CDR2 FQNNGV. The CDR3 consists of 14 residues.